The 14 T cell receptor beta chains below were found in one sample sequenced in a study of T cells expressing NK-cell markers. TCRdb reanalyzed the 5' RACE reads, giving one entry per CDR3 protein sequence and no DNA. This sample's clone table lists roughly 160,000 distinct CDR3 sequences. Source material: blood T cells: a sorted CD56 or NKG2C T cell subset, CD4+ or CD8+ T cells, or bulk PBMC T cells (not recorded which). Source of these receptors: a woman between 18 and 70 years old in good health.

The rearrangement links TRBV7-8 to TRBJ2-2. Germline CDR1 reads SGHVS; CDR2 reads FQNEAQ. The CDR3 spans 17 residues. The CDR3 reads CASSLQWNVPRTGELFF. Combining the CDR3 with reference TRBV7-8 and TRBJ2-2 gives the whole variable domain GAGVSQSPRYKVAKRGQDVALRCDPISGHVSLFWYQQALGQGPEFLTYFQNEAQLDKSGLPSDRFFAERPEGSVSTLKIQRTQQEDSAVYLCASSLQWNVPRTGELFFGEGSRLTVL.

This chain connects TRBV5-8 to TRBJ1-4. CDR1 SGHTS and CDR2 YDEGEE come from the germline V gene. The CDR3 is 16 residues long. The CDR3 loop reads CASSLGLSPTNEKLFF.

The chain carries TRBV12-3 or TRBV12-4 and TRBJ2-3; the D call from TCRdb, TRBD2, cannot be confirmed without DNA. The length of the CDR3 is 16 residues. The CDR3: CASSPDGLPVEDTQYF.

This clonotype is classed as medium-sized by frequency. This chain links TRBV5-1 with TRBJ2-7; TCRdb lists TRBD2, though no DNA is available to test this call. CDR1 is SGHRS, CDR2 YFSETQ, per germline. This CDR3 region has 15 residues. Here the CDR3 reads CASSLVLAEGYEQYF.

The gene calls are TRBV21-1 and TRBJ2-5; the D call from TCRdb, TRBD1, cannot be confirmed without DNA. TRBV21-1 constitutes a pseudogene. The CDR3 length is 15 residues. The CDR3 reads CASSKSVQGEETQYF.

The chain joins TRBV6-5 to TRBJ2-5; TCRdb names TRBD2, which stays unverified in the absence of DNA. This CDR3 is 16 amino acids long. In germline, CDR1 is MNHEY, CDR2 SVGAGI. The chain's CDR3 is CASSYSGSGGFETQYF.

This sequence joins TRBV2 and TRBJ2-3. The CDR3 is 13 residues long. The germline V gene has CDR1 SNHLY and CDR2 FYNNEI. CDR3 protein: CASSGLAADTQYF.

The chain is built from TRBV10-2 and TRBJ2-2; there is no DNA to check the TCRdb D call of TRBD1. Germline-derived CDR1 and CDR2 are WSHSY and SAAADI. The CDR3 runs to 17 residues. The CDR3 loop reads CASSPITGGKNTGELFF.

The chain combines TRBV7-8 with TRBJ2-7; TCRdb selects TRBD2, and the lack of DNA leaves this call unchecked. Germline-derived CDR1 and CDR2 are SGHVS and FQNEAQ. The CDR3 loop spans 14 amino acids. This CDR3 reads CASSLLAVAYEQYF.

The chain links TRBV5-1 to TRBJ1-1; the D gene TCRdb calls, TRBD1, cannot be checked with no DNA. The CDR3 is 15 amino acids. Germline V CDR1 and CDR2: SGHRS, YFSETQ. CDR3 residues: CASSLSGRDHTEAFF. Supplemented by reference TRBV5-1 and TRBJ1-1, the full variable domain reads KAGVTQTPRYLIKTRGQQVTLSCSPISGHRSVSWYQQTPGQGLQFLFEYFSETQRNKGNFPGRFSGRQFSNSRSEMNVSTLELGDSALYLCASSLSGRDHTEAFFGQGTRLTVV.

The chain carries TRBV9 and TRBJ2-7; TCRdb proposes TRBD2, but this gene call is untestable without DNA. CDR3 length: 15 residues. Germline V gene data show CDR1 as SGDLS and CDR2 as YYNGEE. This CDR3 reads CASSKLAGDVYEQYF.

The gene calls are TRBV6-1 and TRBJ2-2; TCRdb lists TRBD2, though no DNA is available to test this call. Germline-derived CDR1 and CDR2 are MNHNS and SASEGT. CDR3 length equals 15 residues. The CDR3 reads CASSPRGRASGELFF.

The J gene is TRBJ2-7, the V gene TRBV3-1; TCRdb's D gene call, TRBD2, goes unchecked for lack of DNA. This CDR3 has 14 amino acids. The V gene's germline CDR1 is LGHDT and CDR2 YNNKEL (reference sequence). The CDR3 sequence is CASSRRESMGEQYF.

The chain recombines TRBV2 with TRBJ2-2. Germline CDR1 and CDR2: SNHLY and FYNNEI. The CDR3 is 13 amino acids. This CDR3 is CASSAETIGELFF.